The T cell receptor beta chain described here comes from a study of T cells in localized non-small cell lung cancer. Regarding the study as a whole: Patients showing higher blood T cell density tended to see longer overall survival.

Concerning this clone: Its antigen is unidentified.

Trimming left V 6 bases short and J 0 bases short, with 9 bases between. The length of the CDR3 is 14 residues. Germline assignment: CDR1 MNHEY and CDR2 SVGAGI. Here immunoSEQ multiplex PCR was the method, and the copy in TCRdb shows in-frame clones only, minus some. The sample lists more than 70,000 clones, about four fifths occurring once. This TCR came from a man aged 40 to 75 with stage I lung adenocarcinoma. Sequenced material: peripheral blood, taken before any cancer treatment. V and J are TRBV6-5 and TRBJ1-5; maybe TRBD1 (5 bases). CDR3 region: CASRRGNSNQPQHF. The CDR3 nucleotides read TGTGCCAGCAGACGGGGCAATAGCAATCAGCCCCAGCATTTT.